Listed here is a single T cell receptor beta chain. Its antigen is unidentified. This specimen belongs to a study of cytomegalovirus exposure and HLA in healthy donors. Findings and limits, study-wide: Among TCR beta chains, those listed as cytomegalovirus-associated numbered fewer than 200. Later analysis identified 16,000 or so TCR beta sequences associated with HLA alleles, using a false discovery rate threshold of 0.05. Many donors carried some public TCRs, although rarity characterized most TCR sequences.

The CDR3 spans 15 residues. The germline V gene encodes CDR1 SGHTA and CDR2 FQGNSA. V was cut by 5 bases and J by 2 bases, with 10 bases left in between. The primer mix had 60 Vbeta and 13 Jbeta primers. Clones were sequenced by immunoSEQ multiplex PCR, and TCRdb holds only the in-frame ones, with some missing. The sample contains hundreds of thousands of clones, 70% to 90% of which appear only once. The TCR was taken from a woman between 18 and 30 years old in good health and CMV-seronegative. This chain uses TRBV7-2 with TRBJ2-6; D perhaps matches TRBD1 (6 bases). The sequencing input was PBMCs. The CDR3 reads CASSNTGTGANVLTF. The CDR3, as DNA: TGTGCCAGCAGCAATACAGGGACTGGGGCCAACGTCCTGACTTTC.